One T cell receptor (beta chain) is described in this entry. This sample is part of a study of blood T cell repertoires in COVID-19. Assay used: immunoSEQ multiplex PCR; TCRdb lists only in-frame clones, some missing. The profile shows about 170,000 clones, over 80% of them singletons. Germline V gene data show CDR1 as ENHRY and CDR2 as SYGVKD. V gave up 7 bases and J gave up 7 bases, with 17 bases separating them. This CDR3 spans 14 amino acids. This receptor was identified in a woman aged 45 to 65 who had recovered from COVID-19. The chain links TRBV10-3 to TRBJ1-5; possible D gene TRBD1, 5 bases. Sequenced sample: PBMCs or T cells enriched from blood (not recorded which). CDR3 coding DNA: TGTGCCATCACCCCCGACAGTTTCGGACAGCCCCAGCATTTT. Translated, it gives CAITPDSFGQPQHF.